The 25 T cell receptor beta chains below come from one sample, sequenced in a study of PD-1 blockade in mismatch repair-deficient tumors. The table came from immunoSEQ multiplex PCR; TCRdb's copy has only in-frame clones and leaves some out. The sample carries 120,000 or so clones, about 88% recorded once. The sample here was peripheral blood, taken 44 weeks after starting pembrolizumab. The source is an adult with mismatch repair-deficient cancer.

This chain joins TRBV6-6 and TRBJ2-1; maybe TRBD1 (5 bases). Trimming shortened V by 0 bases and J by 4 bases, and 13 bases separated the two germline ends. This CDR3 spans 16 amino acids. Germline CDR1 is MNHNY and CDR2 is SVGAGI (reference sequence). The CDR3: CASSYSGQARYNEQFF. In nucleotides, the CDR3 is TGTGCCAGCAGTTACTCGGGGCAGGCGCGATACAATGAGCAGTTCTTC.

The CDR3: CASSLGDRTGDTQYF. For the CDR3, the DNA is TGTGCCAGCAGCTTAGGGGACAGGACGGGGGATACGCAGTATTTT. The chain links TRBV13 to TRBJ2-3; 7 bases are shared with TRBD1. Germline loops: CDR1 PRHDT, CDR2 FYEKMQ (reference sequence). The CDR3 length is 15 residues. With 0 bases clipped from V and 6 bases from J, the junction kept 6 bases outside the gene matches. Variable domain in full (rest from reference TRBV13 and TRBJ2-3): AAGVIQSPRHLIKEKRETATLKCYPIPRHDTVYWYQQGPGQDPQFLISFYEKMQSDKGSIPDRFSAQQFSDYHSELNMSSLELGDSALYFCASSLGDRTGDTQYFGPGTRLTVL.

This clone was found a few times. The chain carries TRBV27 and TRBJ2-7; D gene unclear. The CDR3 runs to 14 residues. CDR1 MNHEY and CDR2 SMNVEV come from the germline V gene (reference sequence). Trimming stripped 0 bases from V and 6 bases from J, with 12 bases between. CDR3: CASSLSVSGGEQYF. DNA of the CDR3: TGTGCCAGCAGTTTATCTGTATCGGGTGGCGAGCAGTACTTC.

The chain is built from TRBV28 and TRBJ2-1; TRBD2 matches 9 bases. Germline V gives CDR1 MDHEN, CDR2 SYDVKM. CDR3 size: 16 residues. The J segment lost 4 bases and the V segment lost 3 bases, leaving 7 bases of the junction unmatched. The CDR3 loop reads CASSLVTSGTYNEQFF. The CDR3 DNA reads as TGTGCCAGCAGTTTGGTGACTAGCGGTACGTACAATGAGCAGTTCTTC.

The rearrangement uses TRBV6-1 and TRBJ2-4; 10 nucleotides match TRBD2. The CDR3 sequence is 14 residues long. Germline trimming cut 10 bases from V and 7 bases from J; bases unmatched to any gene: 10. Germline V gives CDR1 MNHNS, CDR2 SASEGT. The CDR3 region is CATRPGTSVNIQYF. DNA of the CDR3: TGTGCCACCCGACCCGGGACTAGCGTGAACATTCAGTACTTC.

The sample holds one count of this clone. This chain uses TRBV4-3 with TRBJ2-2; the D is unclear. CDR3 length: 16 amino acids. Trimming pared 2 bases from V and 4 bases from J, leaving 14 bases between. The V gene's germline CDR1 is LGHNA and CDR2 YSLEER. CDR3 residues: CASSQRYMGSTGELFF. As DNA, the CDR3 is TGCGCCAGCAGCCAAAGGTATATGGGCAGCACCGGGGAGCTGTTTTTT.

V gene TRBV6-4 combines with J gene TRBJ2-1, with 10 bases identical to TRBD2. This CDR3 is 15 amino acids long. V lost 4 bases, J lost 4 bases, and 4 bases stayed unmatched. The germline V gene has CDR1 MRHNA and CDR2 SNTAGT. The CDR3 sequence: CASSATSGEYNEQFF. For the CDR3, the DNA is TGTGCCAGCAGTGCAACTAGCGGGGAGTACAATGAGCAGTTCTTC.

This clone was seen only a few times. V usage is TRBV28 and J usage is TRBJ2-7, with D perhaps TRBD2 (6 bases). The CDR3 loop spans 13 amino acids. Germline values: CDR1 MDHEN, CDR2 SYDVKM. Deletions cut 2 bases from V and 6 bases from J, with 11 bases between. The CDR3 here is CASSLAGMAEQYF. The DNA of the CDR3 is TGTGCCAGCAGTTTAGCGGGAATGGCCGAGCAGTACTTC. Based on the CDR3 plus reference TRBV28 and TRBJ2-7, the full variable domain is DVKVTQSSRYLVKRTGEKVFLECVQDMDHENMFWYRQDPGLGLRLIYFSYDVKMKEKGDIPEGYSVSREKKERFSLILESASTNQTSMYLCASSLAGMAEQYFGPGTRLTVT.

The chain has TRBV10-3 and TRBJ1-2; the D is unclear. The germline CDR1 and CDR2 sequences are ENHRY and SYGVKD. This CDR3 contains 11 residues. V lost 8 bases and J 6 bases, leaving 10 bases between the germline ends. CDR3 DNA sequence: TGTGCCATCTTAAAGACCGATGGCTACACCTTC. It translates to CAILKTDGYTF.

The chain combines TRBV11-3 with TRBJ2-2; D not certain. Germline V gene sequence: CDR1 SGHNT, CDR2 YENEEA. The V end was cut by 0 bases, the J end by 3 bases, with 5 bases between. CDR3 size: 14 residues. CDR3 in amino acids: CASSLDSYTGELFF. In nucleotides, the CDR3 is TGTGCCAGCAGCTTAGACAGTTACACCGGGGAGCTGTTTTTT.

This clone was observed a single time. This chain links TRBV7-2 with TRBJ2-5; 14 bases align to TRBD2. The CDR3 spans 16 residues. V lost 5 bases, J lost 2 bases, and 4 bases stayed unmatched. Germline V lookup: CDR1 SGHTA, CDR2 FQGNSA. CDR3 in amino acids: CASSPTSGRAQETQYF. CDR3 nucleotides: TGTGCCAGCAGCCCGACTAGCGGGAGGGCGCAAGAGACCCAGTACTTC.

The chain has TRBV18 and TRBJ2-5; the match to TRBD1 covers 9 bases. Germline CDR1 reads KGHSH; CDR2 reads LQKENI. J was trimmed by 4 bases and V by 4 bases; bases with no gene match: 4. CDR3 length: 14 residues. CDR3 residues: CASSRDRVVETQYF. The CDR3, as DNA: TGTGCCAGCTCACGGGACAGGGTAGTAGAGACCCAGTACTTC.

This clone was recorded a few times. This chain joins TRBV30 and TRBJ1-5; TRBD1 might be the D (5 bases). The V gene's germline CDR1 is GTSNPN and CDR2 SVGIG (reference sequence). The V end lost 1 base, the J end lost 7 bases, and 11 bases lay between the germline ends. The CDR3 loop spans 13 amino acids. As DNA, the CDR3 is TGTGCCTGGAGTGACGACAGCCCCCAGCCCCAGCATTTT. Its protein is CAWSDDSPQPQHF.

The rearrangement uses TRBV28 and TRBJ1-4, with D unresolved. Trimming took 1 base from V and 0 from J, leaving 6 bases between them. CDR3 length equals 15 residues. CDR1 and CDR2 (germline): MDHEN, SYDVKM. The CDR3 DNA sequence: TGTGCCAGCAGTTTATACAGAGCAACTAATGAAAAACTGTTTTTT. It is translated as CASSLYRATNEKLFF.

The rearrangement uses TRBV28 and TRBJ1-2, with a possible D match to TRBD1 (6 bases). Trimming removed 6 bases from V and 6 bases from J, with 20 bases in between. This CDR3 region has 15 residues. Germline lookup yields CDR1 MDHEN and CDR2 SYDVKM. The CDR3, as DNA: TGTGCCAGCAGAAAACAGGGAAGAATCGTGGATGGCTACACCTTC. Translated, it gives CASRKQGRIVDGYTF.

This chain uses TRBV5-5 with TRBJ2-3, with D uncertain. Germline CDR1 SGHKS, CDR2 YYEKEE (reference sequence). The CDR3 is 14 residues long. Trimming pared 1 base from V and 2 bases from J, leaving 8 bases between. The CDR3 loop reads CASSLFPDTDTQYF. The CDR3, as DNA: TGTGCCAGCAGCTTGTTTCCCGACACAGATACGCAGTATTTT.

This chain uses TRBV28 with TRBJ1-5; D not resolved. The V end was cut by 5 bases, the J end by 6 bases, with 8 bases between. From germline, CDR1 is MDHEN and CDR2 SYDVKM. This CDR3 contains 12 residues. DNA of the CDR3: TGTGCCAGCAGTCGGAGTACTCAGCCCCAGCATTTT. This codes for CASSRSTQPQHF. Full variable domain (missing parts from reference TRBV28 and TRBJ1-5): DVKVTQSSRYLVKRTGEKVFLECVQDMDHENMFWYRQDPGLGLRLIYFSYDVKMKEKGDIPEGYSVSREKKERFSLILESASTNQTSMYLCASSRSTQPQHFGDGTRLSIL.

V gene TRBV4-3 combines with J gene TRBJ1-1; 8 nucleotides agree with TRBD1. Per the germline V gene, CDR1 is LGHNA and CDR2 is YSLEER. Trimming at V came to 0 bases and at J to 6 bases, leaving 3 bases not matched to a gene. The CDR3 runs 14 residues. The CDR3 protein is CASSQDWGQAEAFF. CDR3 DNA: TGCGCCAGCAGCCAAGATTGGGGACAGGCTGAAGCTTTCTTT.

The chain recombines TRBV28 with TRBJ2-2; TRBD1 might be the D (6 bases). The germline V gene encodes CDR1 MDHEN and CDR2 SYDVKM. V lost 1 base to trimming and J lost 4 bases, with 13 bases between them. This CDR3 comprises 16 residues. The CDR3 sequence is CASSLFLRGTTGELFF. CDR3 in DNA: TGTGCCAGCAGTTTATTCCTCAGGGGTACCACCGGGGAGCTGTTTTTT.

This chain joins TRBV5-6 and TRBJ1-2; 8 positions match TRBD1. Germline V gene data show CDR1 as SGHDT and CDR2 as YYEEEE. V lost 3 bases, J lost 5 bases, and 9 bases stayed unmatched. The CDR3 loop spans 15 amino acids. In nucleotides, the CDR3 is TGTGCCAGCAGCTCAAGACAGGGGATGGGGTATGGCTACACCTTC. Residues: CASSSRQGMGYGYTF.

The CDR3 sequence is CARDRVNQPQHF. DNA of the CDR3: TGTGCCAGAGACAGGGTCAATCAGCCCCAGCATTTT. V usage is TRBV6-1 and J usage is TRBJ1-5; 7 bases align to TRBD1. CDR1 and CDR2 (germline): MNHNS, SASEGT. The CDR3 extends over 12 amino acids. After removal of 9 bases from V and 3 bases from J, the junction contained 2 bases not matched to a gene.

The chain has TRBV19 and TRBJ2-7; 10 bases line up with TRBD2. V shed 3 bases and J 4 bases; nucleotides not matched to a gene: 6. The CDR3 totals 15 residues. Germline assignment: CDR1 LNHDA and CDR2 SQIVND (reference sequence). CDR3 sequence reads: CASSIASGSSYEQYF. CDR3 in DNA: TGTGCCAGTAGTATTGCTAGCGGGAGTTCTTACGAGCAGTACTTC. Full variable domain (remainder filled in from reference TRBV19 and TRBJ2-7): DGGITQSPKYLFRKEGQNVTLSCEQNLNHDAMYWYRQDPGQGLRLIYYSQIVNDFQKGDIAEGYSVSREKKESFPLTVTSAQKNPTAFYLCASSIASGSSYEQYFGPGTRLTVT.

The J gene is TRBJ2-5, the V gene TRBV27; D remains unclear. CDR1 and CDR2 from the germline V gene are MNHEY and SMNVEV (reference sequence). Trimming stripped 6 bases from V and 5 bases from J, with 13 bases between. This CDR3 contains 13 residues. CDR3 sequence (DNA): TGTGCCAGCAGCTCCGGTCGGTTCGAGACCCAGTACTTC. Its protein is CASSSGRFETQYF.

This chain connects TRBV5-1 to TRBJ2-3; 7 bases are shared with TRBD2. Losses at the gene ends were 6 bases for V and 0 bases for J; bases not matched to a gene: 4. This CDR3 is 14 amino acids long. Germline CDR1 and CDR2: SGHRS and YFSETQ. The CDR3: CASTLSGSTDTQYF. CDR3 nucleotides: TGCGCCAGCACCCTTAGCGGGAGCACAGATACGCAGTATTTT.

The rearrangement joins TRBV7-9 to TRBJ2-7, with D perhaps matching TRBD1 (6 bases). Germline values: CDR1 SEHNR, CDR2 FQNEAQ (reference sequence). V lost 4 bases to trimming and J lost 3 bases, with 10 bases between them. The length of the CDR3 is 13 residues. The CDR3 loop reads CASSSGGFYEQYF. CDR3 nucleotide sequence: TGTGCCAGCAGCTCTGGGGGCTTCTACGAGCAGTACTTC.